The 5 T cell receptor beta chains presented below share a single source sample, sequenced in a study of OX40 agonist ivuxolimab in advanced cancers. Clones were read by immunoSEQ multiplex PCR, and TCRdb kept only the in-frame ones, dropping some. The sample holds roughly 89,000 clones, about 87% seen once. The sequences come from CD4+ or CD8+ T cells sorted from blood, collected in a trial of the OX40 agonist ivuxolimab. These receptors were collected from an adult with an advanced solid tumor such as melanoma, head and neck, liver or kidney cancer.

CDR3 loop: CASRDKNSNQPQHF. The CDR3 coding sequence is TGCGCCAGCAGGGACAAGAATAGCAATCAGCCCCAGCATTTT. The chain recombines TRBV10-1 with TRBJ1-5; weak D call: TRBD1 (5 bases). The CDR3 length is 14 residues. Germline CDR1 and CDR2: WNHNN and SYGVQD (reference sequence). Trimming shortened V by 6 bases and J by 0 bases, and 9 bases separated the two germline ends.

The chain joins TRBV19 to TRBJ1-1; D is uncertain. CDR3 size: 12 residues. The V gene's germline CDR1 is LNHDA and CDR2 SQIVND (reference sequence). Between the trimmed V and J ends, which lost 2 bases and 1 base, there was a span of 2 bases. The chain's CDR3 is CASSIQNTEAFF. CDR3 nucleotides: TGTGCCAGTAGTATACAGAACACTGAAGCTTTCTTT.

The sample holds a few counts of this clone. J is TRBJ2-6 and V is TRBV11-2; 9 bases line up with TRBD1. Germline V gives CDR1 SGHAT, CDR2 FQNNGV. Germline trimming cut 2 bases from V and 4 bases from J; bases unmatched to any gene: 9. The CDR3 contains 18 residues. CDR3 sequence (DNA): TGTGCCAGCAGCTTACGTCCGGGACAGGGTCCCGGGGCCAACGTCCTGACTTTC. Translating gives CASSLRPGQGPGANVLTF.

The genes are TRBV7-9 and TRBJ1-2; unclear D gene. CDR1 and CDR2 from the germline V gene are SEHNR and FQNEAQ (reference sequence). CDR3 length equals 13 residues. Trimming left V 3 bases short and J 4 bases short, with 9 bases between. The CDR3 spells CASSLSGIYGYTF. CDR3 coding DNA: TGTGCCAGCAGCTTGTCCGGGATCTATGGCTACACCTTC.

The V and J genes are TRBV7-2 and TRBJ1-2; D might be TRBD1 (6 bases). The germline V gene has CDR1 SGHTA and CDR2 FQGNSA. The CDR3 is made up of 15 amino acids. The germline V and J ends were trimmed by 4 bases and 8 bases, with 20 bases remaining between them. CDR3: CASSSSRTVHEGYTF. Here the CDR3 DNA reads TGTGCCAGCAGCTCTAGCCGGACAGTTCACGAGGGCTACACCTTC.